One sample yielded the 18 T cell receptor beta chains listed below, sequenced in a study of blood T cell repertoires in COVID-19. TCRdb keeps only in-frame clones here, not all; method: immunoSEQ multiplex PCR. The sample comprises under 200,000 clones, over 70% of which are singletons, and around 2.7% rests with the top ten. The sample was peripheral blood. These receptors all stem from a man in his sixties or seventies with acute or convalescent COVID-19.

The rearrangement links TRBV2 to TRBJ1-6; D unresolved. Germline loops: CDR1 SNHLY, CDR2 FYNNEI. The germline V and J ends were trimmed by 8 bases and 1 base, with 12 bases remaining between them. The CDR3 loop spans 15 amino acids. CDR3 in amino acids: CASRRERSYNSPLHF. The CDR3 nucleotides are TGTGCCAGCCGGAGGGAAAGGTCCTATAATTCACCCCTCCACTTT.

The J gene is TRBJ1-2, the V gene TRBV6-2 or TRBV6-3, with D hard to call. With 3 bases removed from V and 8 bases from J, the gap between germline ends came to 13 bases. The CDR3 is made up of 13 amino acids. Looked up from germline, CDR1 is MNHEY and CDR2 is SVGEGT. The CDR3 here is CASSYWTEVGYTF. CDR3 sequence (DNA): TGTGCCAGCAGTTATTGGACGGAGGTCGGCTACACCTTC.

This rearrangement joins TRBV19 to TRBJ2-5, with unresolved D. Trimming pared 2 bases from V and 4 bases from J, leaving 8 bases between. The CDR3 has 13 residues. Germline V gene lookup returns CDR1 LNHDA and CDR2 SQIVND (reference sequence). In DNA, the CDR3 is TGTGCCAGTAGTATAACCCTCAGAGAGACCCAGTACTTC. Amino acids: CASSITLRETQYF.

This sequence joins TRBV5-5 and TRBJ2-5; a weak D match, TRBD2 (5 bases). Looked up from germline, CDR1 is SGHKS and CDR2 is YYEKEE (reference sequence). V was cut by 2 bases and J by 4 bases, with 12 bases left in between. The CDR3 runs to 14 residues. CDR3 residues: CASSFAGGTETQYF. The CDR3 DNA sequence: TGTGCCAGCAGCTTCGCGGGTGGTACAGAGACCCAGTACTTC.

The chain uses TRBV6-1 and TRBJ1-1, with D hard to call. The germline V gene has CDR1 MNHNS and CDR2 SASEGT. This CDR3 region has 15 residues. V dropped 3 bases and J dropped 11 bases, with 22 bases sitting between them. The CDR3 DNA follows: TGTGCCAGCAGTGACCCTGTTGCCGGCGCTGCTAGGGCTTTCTTT. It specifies CASSDPVAGAARAFF.

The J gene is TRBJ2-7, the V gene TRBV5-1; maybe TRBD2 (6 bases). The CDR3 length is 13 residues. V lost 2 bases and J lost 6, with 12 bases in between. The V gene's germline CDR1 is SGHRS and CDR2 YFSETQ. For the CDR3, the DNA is TGCGCCAGCAGCTTTGTTGCCGGGGGCGAGCAGTACTTC. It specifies CASSFVAGGEQYF. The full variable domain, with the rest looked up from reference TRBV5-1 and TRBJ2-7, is KAGVTQTPRYLIKTRGQQVTLSCSPISGHRSVSWYQQTPGQGLQFLFEYFSETQRNKGNFPGRFSGRQFSNSRSEMNVSTLELGDSALYLCASSFVAGGEQYFGPGTRLTVT.

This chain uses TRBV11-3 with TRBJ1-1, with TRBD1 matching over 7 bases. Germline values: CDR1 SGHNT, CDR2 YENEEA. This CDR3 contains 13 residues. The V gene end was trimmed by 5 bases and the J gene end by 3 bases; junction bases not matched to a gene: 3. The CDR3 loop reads CASSRDRDTEAFF. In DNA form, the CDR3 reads TGTGCCAGCAGCCGGGACAGAGACACTGAAGCTTTCTTT.

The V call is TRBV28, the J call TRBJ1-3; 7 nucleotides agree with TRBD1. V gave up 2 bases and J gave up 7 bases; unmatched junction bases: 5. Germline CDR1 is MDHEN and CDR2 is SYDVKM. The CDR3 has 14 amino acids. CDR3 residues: CASSLAGGWNTIYF. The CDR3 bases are TGTGCCAGCAGTTTAGCAGGGGGTTGGAACACCATATATTTT.

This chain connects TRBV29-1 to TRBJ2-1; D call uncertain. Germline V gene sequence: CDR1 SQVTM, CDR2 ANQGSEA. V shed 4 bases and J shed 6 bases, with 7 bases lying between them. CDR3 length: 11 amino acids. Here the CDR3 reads CSVVPFNEQFF. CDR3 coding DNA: TGCAGCGTTGTCCCCTTCAATGAGCAGTTCTTC.

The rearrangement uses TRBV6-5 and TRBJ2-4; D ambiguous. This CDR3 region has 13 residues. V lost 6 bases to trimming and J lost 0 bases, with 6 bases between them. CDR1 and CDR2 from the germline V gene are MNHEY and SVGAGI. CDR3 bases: TGTGCCAGCAGACAGCTAGCCAAAAACATTCAGTACTTC. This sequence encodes CASRQLAKNIQYF.

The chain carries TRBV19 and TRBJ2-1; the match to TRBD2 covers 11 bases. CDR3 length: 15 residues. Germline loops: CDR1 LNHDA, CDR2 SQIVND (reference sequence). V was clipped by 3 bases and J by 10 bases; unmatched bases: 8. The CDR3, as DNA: TGTGCCAGTAGTATCTTAGCGGGAGGGTCAGGAGAGCAGTTCTTC. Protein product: CASSILAGGSGEQFF.

Here the CDR3 reads CASSGDKSSTDTQYF. The CDR3 nucleotides read TGTGCCAGCAGTGGCGACAAGTCTAGCACAGATACGCAGTATTTT. V is TRBV28 and J is TRBJ2-3; D is ambiguous. The CDR3 has 15 amino acids. Germline V CDR1 and CDR2: MDHEN, SYDVKM. V was pared by 5 bases and J by 0 bases, with 12 bases between.

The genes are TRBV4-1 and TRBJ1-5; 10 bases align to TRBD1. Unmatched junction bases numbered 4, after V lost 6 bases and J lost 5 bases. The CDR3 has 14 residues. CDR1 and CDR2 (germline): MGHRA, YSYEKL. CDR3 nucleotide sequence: TGCGCCAGCAGTCAGACAGGGGGCCATCAGCCCCAGCATTTT. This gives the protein CASSQTGGHQPQHF.

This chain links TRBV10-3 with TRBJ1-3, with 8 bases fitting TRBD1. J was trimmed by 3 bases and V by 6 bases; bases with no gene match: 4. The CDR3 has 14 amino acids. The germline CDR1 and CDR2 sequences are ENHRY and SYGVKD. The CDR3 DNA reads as TGTGCCATCAGGACAGGGACAGGTGGAAACACCATATATTTT. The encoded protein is CAIRTGTGGNTIYF.

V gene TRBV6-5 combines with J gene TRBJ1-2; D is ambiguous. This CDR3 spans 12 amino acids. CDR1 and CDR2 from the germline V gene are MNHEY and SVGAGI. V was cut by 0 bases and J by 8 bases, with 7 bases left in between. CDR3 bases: TGTGCCAGCAGTTACTCGCCAGGCGGCTACACCTTC. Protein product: CASSYSPGGYTF.

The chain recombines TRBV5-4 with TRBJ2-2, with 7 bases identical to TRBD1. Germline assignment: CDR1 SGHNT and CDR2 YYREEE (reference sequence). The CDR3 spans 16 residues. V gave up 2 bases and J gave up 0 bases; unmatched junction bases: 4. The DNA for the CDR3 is TGTGCCAGCAGCTTCGGACAGGTGGCGAACACCGGGGAGCTGTTTTTT. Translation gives CASSFGQVANTGELFF.

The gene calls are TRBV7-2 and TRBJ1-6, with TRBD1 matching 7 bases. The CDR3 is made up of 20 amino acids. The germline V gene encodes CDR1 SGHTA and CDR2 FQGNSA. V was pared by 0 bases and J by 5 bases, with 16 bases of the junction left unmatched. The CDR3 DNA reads TGTGCCAGCAGCTTAGCGAATTTTAGGGCGGGCAGGGGGAATAATTCACCCCTCCACTTT. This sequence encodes CASSLANFRAGRGNNSPLHF.

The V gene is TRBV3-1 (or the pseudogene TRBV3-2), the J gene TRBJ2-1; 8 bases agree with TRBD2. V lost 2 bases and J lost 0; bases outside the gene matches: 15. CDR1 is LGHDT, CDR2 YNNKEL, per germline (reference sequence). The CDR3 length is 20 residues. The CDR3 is CASSQRVGLAGLLSYNEQFF. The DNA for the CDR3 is TGTGCCAGCAGCCAAAGGGTGGGGCTAGCGGGCCTTCTCTCCTACAATGAGCAGTTCTTC.